These T cell receptor beta chains were read from a single sample in a study of blood T cell repertoires in COVID-19. Sequencing was performed with immunoSEQ multiplex PCR; in TCRdb, only in-frame clones are kept and a portion is missing. The table includes roughly 52,000 clones, roughly 85% detected once. Sequences were obtained from peripheral blood. The receptors were gathered from a human donor in a cohort sampled during active COVID-19. The CDR3 runs from the conserved cysteine through the conserved F or W. The D gene is left open where the match is weak.

>TRBV11-1|TRBD1|TRBJ1-1
CASSSWTGNTEAFF
>TRBV4-3|TRBD2|TRBJ2-3
CASSLGTSGNTDTQYF
>TRBV29-1|.|TRBJ2-2
CSVEQGRGTGELFF
>TRBV10-2|.|TRBJ2-5
CASSLQETQYF
>TRBV30|TRBD1|TRBJ1-2
CACRRRDRHYGYTF
>TRBV28|.|TRBJ1-1
CASSLPTGEAFF
>TRBV19|.|TRBJ2-7
CASSTRAQGGGYEQYF
>TRBV18|TRBD1|TRBJ2-7
CASASGQGDEQYF
>TRBV10-3|.|TRBJ2-2
CAISDRVVHTGELFF
>TRBV19|.|TRBJ2-7
CASSMGGGRPKFYEQYF
>TRBV11-1|TRBD2|TRBJ2-2
CASSRGRSIAGELFF
>TRBV5-5|.|TRBJ2-2
CASSLGLSGHAGELFF
>TRBV6-5|.|TRBJ2-7
CASSSYSSRDSYEQYF
>TRBV7-3|TRBD1|TRBJ2-7
CASSFSGTEGYEQYF
>TRBV27|.|TRBJ1-5
CASSLGGYSNQPQHF
>TRBV30|TRBD2|TRBJ2-3
CAWISGRGTDTQYF
>TRBV5-1|.|TRBJ2-6
CASSRTGRASGANVLTF
>TRBV23-1|TRBD1|TRBJ1-5
CASSQRDRDQPQHF
>TRBV21-1|.|TRBJ2-2
CASKFSRQGSTGELFF
>TRBV10-2|TRBD2|TRBJ2-7
CASLGTSGEPYEQYF
>TRBV7-2|.|TRBJ2-2
CASSLIWNTGELFF
>TRBV6-5|.|TRBJ2-1
CASSTYSVNEQFF
>TRBV9|.|TRBJ2-2
CASSVGGSSTGELFF
>TRBV12-3/TRBV12-4|.|TRBJ2-3
CASTGADTQYF
>TRBV9|TRBD2|TRBJ2-1
CASSVEVTSSGGDEQFF
>TRBV6-5|.|TRBJ1-5
CASSLGTPYQPQHF
>TRBV4-1|.|TRBJ2-3
CASSQDSLAGRTDTQYF
>TRBV28|.|TRBJ2-2
CASTTQSRGNTGELFF
>TRBV24-1|TRBD2|TRBJ2-5
CATSAASGPRAQYF
>TRBV28|TRBD1|TRBJ2-3
CASTPAGGAGTDTQYF
>TRBV5-1|.|TRBJ1-2
CASSRQAENYGYTF
>TRBV5-1|.|TRBJ1-1
CASSSENTEAFF
>TRBV20-1|.|TRBJ2-3
CSASVSGAGDTQYF
>TRBV7-2|.|TRBJ2-3
CASSLTPGGRGDTQYF
>TRBV7-3|TRBD1|TRBJ1-2
CASSQSGQGNYGYTF
>TRBV18|.|TRBJ1-5
CASSPSTTEIYSNQPQHF
>TRBV30|TRBD2|TRBJ2-1
CACGLVGEQFF
>TRBV9|.|TRBJ1-3
CASSVGWGDGLLSGNTIYF
>TRBV24-1|.|TRBJ1-2
CATSAGSGYGYTF
>TRBV4-3|TRBD1|TRBJ1-3
CASSQDLAGGGNTIYF